This TCR beta chain appears in the sequencing data of a study of blood T cell repertoires in COVID-19. Looking at the study overall: PBMCs, B-cell-depleted T cells, or T cells provided the cDNA or gDNA that made up the material.

CDR3 length equals 15 residues. Trimming at V came to 4 bases and at J to 3 bases, leaving 2 bases not matched to a gene. CDR1 is LGHNA, CDR2 YNFKEQ, per germline. This clone turned up a few times. Some clones are missing from TCRdb's copy, which holds only in-frame ones; the method was immunoSEQ multiplex PCR. The data hold approximately 240,000 clones, with approximately 84% observed a single time. The material sequenced was peripheral blood. This rearrangement joins TRBV4-2 to TRBJ2-7, with 14 bases fitting TRBD2. The source is a man aged 50 or older who had recovered from COVID-19. DNA of the CDR3: TGTGCCAGCAGCCGACTAGCGGGAGGGATCTACGAGCAGTACTTC. As protein: CASSRLAGGIYEQYF.